The 12 T cell receptor beta chains given below trace back to one sample, sequenced in a study of blood T cell repertoires in COVID-19. The data were produced by immunoSEQ multiplex PCR, yet TCRdb's version contains in-frame clones alone and is incomplete. The sample lists hundreds of thousands of clones; approximately 90% were seen once. Sequencing input: PBMCs or T cells enriched from blood (not recorded which). These receptors came from a man in his forties who had recovered from COVID-19.

The chain couples TRBV6-6 to TRBJ2-7; D gene ambiguous. The germline V gene has CDR1 MNHNY and CDR2 SVGAGI (reference sequence). V was clipped by 5 bases and J by 6 bases, with 8 bases between them. The CDR3 loop spans 11 amino acids. The CDR3 spells CASSDHSEQYF. CDR3 bases: TGTGCCAGCAGTGACCACAGCGAGCAGTACTTC.

A single count supports this clone. The gene calls are TRBV5-4 and TRBJ2-3; 14 bases map to TRBD2. Per the germline V gene, CDR1 is SGHNT and CDR2 is YYREEE (reference sequence). The CDR3 contains 19 residues. Trimming took 0 bases from V and 9 from J; bases not matched to a gene: 15. The CDR3 DNA follows: TGTGCCAGCAGCTTGGGACTAGCGGGAGGGCTCGCATTGACACGGACGCAGTATTTT. Its translation: CASSLGLAGGLALTRTQYF.

This chain uses TRBV27 with TRBJ2-1, with D unclear. V lost 5 bases and J 0 bases, leaving 5 bases between the germline ends. This CDR3 is built from 13 residues. Germline V gives CDR1 MNHEY, CDR2 SMNVEV (reference sequence). The CDR3 region is CASSAGSYNEQFF. The CDR3 coding sequence is TGTGCCAGCAGTGCCGGCTCCTACAATGAGCAGTTCTTC.

Of note for this clone: The same CDR3 is also encoded by other DNA sequences in this sample. The DNA for the CDR3 is TGTGCCAGCAGTTGGCAGGGTGAAAAACTGTTTTTT. Translating it yields CASSWQGEKLFF. The chain carries TRBV28 and TRBJ1-4; perhaps TRBD1 as D (5 bases). The germline V gene has CDR1 MDHEN and CDR2 SYDVKM. V was trimmed by 4 bases and J by 7 bases, leaving 7 bases between them. The CDR3 runs to 12 residues.

The V gene is TRBV25-1, the J gene TRBJ1-3, with D unclear. The CDR3 covers 11 residues. The germline gives CDR1 MGHDK, CDR2 SYGVNS. The V end was cut by 4 bases, the J end by 4 bases, with 2 bases between. The CDR3 DNA reads as TGTGCCAGCAGTGCGGGAAACACCATATATTTT. Translated: CASSAGNTIYF.

V gene TRBV6-6 combines with J gene TRBJ1-2; the D gene is possibly TRBD1 (5 bases). V was trimmed by 2 bases and J by 3 bases, leaving 7 bases between them. The germline V gene has CDR1 MNHNY and CDR2 SVGAGI (reference sequence). The CDR3 contains 13 residues. CDR3 coding DNA: TGTGCCAGCAGTTACGAACAGGACTATGGCTACACCTTC. This gives the protein CASSYEQDYGYTF.

The chain has TRBV3-1 (or the pseudogene TRBV3-2) and TRBJ2-2, with D maybe TRBD1 (6 bases). Germline CDR1 reads LGHDT; CDR2 reads YNNKEL (reference sequence). The CDR3 spans 15 residues. The V end was cut by 3 bases, the J end by 4 bases, with 12 bases between. The DNA of the CDR3 is TGTGCCAGCAGCCAGAACAGGGAAGGCACCGGGGAGCTGTTTTTT. This codes for CASSQNREGTGELFF.

This rearrangement joins TRBV5-8 to TRBJ2-6; 8 bases map to TRBD2. The germline gives CDR1 SGHTS, CDR2 YDEGEE. V trimming: 4 bases; J trimming: 1 base; junction bases outside the gene matches: 4. This CDR3 has 16 amino acids. For the CDR3, the DNA is TGTGCCAGCAGCCTCGGGACTAGTTCTGGGGCCAACGTCCTGACTTTC. It translates to CASSLGTSSGANVLTF.

The table lists this clone with a few counts. The gene calls are TRBV10-3 and TRBJ2-7; 11 positions agree with TRBD2. The CDR3 extends over 17 amino acids. The J segment lost 4 bases and the V segment lost 7 bases, leaving 15 bases of the junction unmatched. Germline V CDR1 and CDR2: ENHRY, SYGVKD. CDR3 residues: CAIKGVTSGATEYEQYF. CDR3 nucleotide sequence: TGTGCCATCAAGGGGGTGACTAGCGGGGCTACAGAGTACGAGCAGTACTTC.

The gene calls are TRBV2 and TRBJ1-1; the D gene is possibly TRBD1 (5 bases). The germline V and J ends were trimmed by 2 bases and 0 bases, with 10 bases remaining between them. Looked up from germline, CDR1 is SNHLY and CDR2 is FYNNEI. This CDR3 spans 15 amino acids. CDR3 DNA sequence: TGTGCCAGCAGTGAACAGGGAGGTATGAACACTGAAGCTTTCTTT. It yields the protein CASSEQGGMNTEAFF. The full variable domain, completed using reference TRBV2 and TRBJ1-1, is EPEVTQTPSHQVTQMGQEVILRCVPISNHLYFYWYRQILGQKVEFLVSFYNNEISEKSEIFDDQFSVERPDGSNFTLKIRSTKLEDSAMYFCASSEQGGMNTEAFFGQGTRLTVV.

This clone was counted only a few times. J is TRBJ2-3 and V is TRBV30; no definite D call. Germline lookup yields CDR1 GTSNPN and CDR2 SVGIG (reference sequence). The CDR3 loop spans 14 amino acids. Trimming took off 2 bases at V and 2 bases at J, with 11 bases between the two ends. The CDR3 is CAWSFGGFTDTQYF. The CDR3 region has the DNA TGTGCCTGGAGTTTTGGCGGCTTCACAGATACGCAGTATTTT. The whole variable domain, filled in from reference TRBV30 and TRBJ2-3, reads SQTIHQWPATLVQPVGSPLSLECTVEGTSNPNLYWYRQAAGRGLQLLFYSVGIGQISSEVPQNLSASRPQDRQFILSSKKLLLSDSGFYLCAWSFGGFTDTQYFGPGTRLTVL.

The V gene is TRBV6-5, the J gene TRBJ1-5, with unresolved D. Germline loops: CDR1 MNHEY, CDR2 SVGAGI. The CDR3 length is 12 residues. V lost 4 bases, J lost 7 bases, and 8 bases lay in between. CDR3 residues: CASSWREQPQHF. DNA of the CDR3: TGTGCCAGCAGTTGGAGGGAACAGCCCCAGCATTTT.